This is a list of T cell receptor beta chains from one sample in a study. From the 5' RACE reads, TCRdb called clonotypes with MiXCR, one entry per CDR3 protein. The sample lists roughly 60,000 distinct CDR3 sequences, 26% occurring once. The material sequenced was tumor-infiltrating Tregs sorted from the breast tumor. All receptors come from a female donor with breast cancer. The CDR3 runs from the conserved cysteine through the conserved F or W. A D gene is named only where the DNA matches it firmly. Not all rows give a size; the values are once, few, many and, for expanded clones, a class.

.,14,TRBJ2-7,few,TRBV10-3,TGTGCCATCACCCCGCGGCCACCTCCCTACGCGCAGTACTTC,CAITPRPPPYAQYF
TRBD2,17,TRBJ2-3,.,TRBV27,TGTGCCATCAGTTCTCGACTAGCGGGAGGTAGCACAGATACGCAGTATTTT,CAISSRLAGGSTDTQYF
TRBD1,14,TRBJ1-6,few,TRBV11-2,TGTGCCACCGCGACAGGGGTTAGTAATTCACCCCTCCACTTT,CATATGVSNSPLHF
.,12,TRBJ1-2,few,TRBV2,TGTGCCAGCAGTTGGGAGATTGGCGGCTACACCTTC,CASSWEIGGYTF
.,15,TRBJ2-3,.,TRBV5-1,TGCGCCGGCCTCCAGGCTAGCCTTAGCACAGATACGCAGTATTTT,CAGLQASLSTDTQYF
TRBD1,15,TRBJ1-2,few,TRBV4-1,TGCGCCGGCAGCCAAGAAACAGGGGCTAACTATGGCTACACCTTC,CAGSQETGANYGYTF
.,15,TRBJ1-4,few,TRBV15,TGTGCCACCAGCAGATTGGACATGGTAGATGAAAAACTGTTTTTT,CATSRLDMVDEKLFF
.,14,TRBJ2-7,few,TRBV4-1,TGCGCCAGCAGCCAAGGTCTAGGAGTATACGAGCAGTACTTC,CASSQGLGVYEQYF
.,13,TRBJ2-7,.,TRBV9,TGTGCCAGCAGCGTAGTAGCGGTGGGCGAGCAGTACTTC,CASSVVAVGEQYF
TRBD2,13,TRBJ2-7,.,TRBV29-1,TGCAGCGCCCGCCAGGCGGGAGTCGGCGAGCAGTACTTC,CSARQAGVGEQYF
TRBD2,18,TRBJ2-3,few,TRBV15,TGTGCCACCAGCAGAGTGCGGACTAGCGGGAATGGGGCAGATACGCAGTATTTT,CATSRVRTSGNGADTQYF
.,13,TRBJ2-5,many,TRBV7-2,TGTGCCAGCAGCCTCAGAACACAAGAGACCCAGTACTTC,CASSLRTQETQYF
TRBD2,14,TRBJ2-1,many,TRBV9,TGTGCCAGCAGCGTAGGTGGTAGGGAGGGTGAGCAGTTCTTC,CASSVGGREGEQFF
.,16,TRBJ2-2,few,TRBV15,TGTGCCACCAGCGTTGCGGGGTCAGGGCAGGGCGGGGAGCTGTTTTTT,CATSVAGSGQGGELFF
.,14,TRBJ1-4,few,TRBV6-1,TGTGCCAGCAGTGAAGGGACAGCATCAGAAAAACTGTTTTTT,CASSEGTASEKLFF
TRBD2,18,TRBJ2-4,.,TRBV4-3,TGCGCCAGCAGCCAGGACGGGACTAGCGGGAGTTCGCGGGACATTCAGTACTTC,CASSQDGTSGSSRDIQYF
.,14,TRBJ1-2,.,TRBV11-2,TGTGCCAGCAGATCCCCGCGGGATTCCTATGGCTACACCTTC,CASRSPRDSYGYTF
.,14,TRBJ1-5,.,TRBV6-1,TGTGCCAGCAGTGAAAACAGGTTTGGACAGCCCCAGCATTTT,CASSENRFGQPQHF
.,14,TRBJ2-3,.,TRBV7-3,TGTGCCAGCAGCTTAAATCCGGCGGGAGATACGCAGTATTTT,CASSLNPAGDTQYF
TRBD1,13,TRBJ2-5,.,TRBV29-1,TGCAGCGTTGCTAGGGACAGACAAGAGACCCAGTACTTC,CSVARDRQETQYF
.,16,TRBJ1-3,once,TRBV30,TGTGCCTGGAGTGCCGATCCCAGGACTCGGGGAAACACCATATATTTT,CAWSADPRTRGNTIYF
TRBD1,18,TRBJ1-5,few,TRBV7-9,TGTGCCAGCAGCTTAGGTTATCCGGGACAGGGTTCCAATCAGCCCCAGCATTTT,CASSLGYPGQGSNQPQHF
.,13,TRBJ2-1,.,TRBV7-3,TGTGCCAGCAGCATGTCACCCGATAATGAGCAGTTCTTC,CASSMSPDNEQFF
.,13,TRBJ1-5,.,TRBV28,TGTGCCAGCACTACCTATAGCAATCAGCCCCAGCATTTT,CASTTYSNQPQHF
TRBD1,14,TRBJ2-2,few,TRBV10-3,TGTGCCATCAGTGGGACAGGAAACACCGGGGAGCTGTTTTTT,CAISGTGNTGELFF
.,14,TRBJ1-3,.,TRBV9,TGTGCCAGCAGCCCTGGGAACTCTGGAAACACCATATATTTT,CASSPGNSGNTIYF
.,15,TRBJ2-2,few,TRBV5-6,TGTGCCAGCAGCTTTTGGAGCGGCACGGGGGGGGAGCTGTTTTTT,CASSFWSGTGGELFF
.,14,TRBJ1-2,.,TRBV6-1,TGTGCCAGCAGTGAGCAGGCAGGACTTTATGGCTACACCTTC,CASSEQAGLYGYTF
.,14,TRBJ2-5,many,TRBV9,TGTGCCAGCAGCGTAGGAACAGGGCAAGAGACCCAGTACTTC,CASSVGTGQETQYF
.,12,TRBJ1-2,many,TRBV12-3/TRBV12-4,TGTGCCAGCAGTTTATTCAGATATGGCTACACCTTC,CASSLFRYGYTF
.,16,TRBJ2-3,few,TRBV7-9,TGTGCCAGCAGCTTCCTTCGTTTCGGGGGAACAGATACGCAGTATTTT,CASSFLRFGGTDTQYF
.,15,TRBJ2-1,.,TRBV10-1,TGCGCCGGCAGCAGGGACAACTATAACTACAATGAGCAGTTCTTC,CAGSRDNYNYNEQFF
TRBD2,18,TRBJ2-1,few,TRBV7-9,TGTGCCAGCAGCCAGCTCACTCTGCTAGCGGGAGATCACAATGAGCAGTTCTTC,CASSQLTLLAGDHNEQFF
.,16,TRBJ1-6,few,TRBV7-3,TGTGCCAGCAGCTCAACGGGACCGGGGAATGGATCACCCCTCCACTTT,CASSSTGPGNGSPLHF
TRBD2,17,TRBJ2-6,.,TRBV7-3,TGTGCCAGCAGCCTATCCGGGACTACCTCTGGGGCCAACGTCCTGACTTTC,CASSLSGTTSGANVLTF
.,16,TRBJ1-1,many,TRBV28,TGTGCCAGCAGCAAAGGCCGTATCCGAGGGGACACTGAAGCTTTCTTT,CASSKGRIRGDTEAFF
.,17,TRBJ2-6,.,TRBV7-2,TGTGCCAGCAGTAAAACCCTAACAGGCTCTGAGGCCAACGTCCTGGCTTTC,CASSKTLTGSEANVLAF
.,13,TRBJ1-2,.,TRBV13,TGTGCCAGCAGCTTGGACAGATTATATGGCTACACCTTC,CASSLDRLYGYTF
TRBD2,18,TRBJ2-7,.,TRBV5-8,TGTGCCAGCAGCTTGGTCGGACTAGCGGGACCCTACTCCTACGAGCAGTACTTC,CASSLVGLAGPYSYEQYF
.,14,TRBJ1-1,.,TRBV12-3/TRBV12-4,TGTGCCAGCAGTCCGCTGGGCATGAACACTGAAGCTTTCTTT,CASSPLGMNTEAFF
.,13,TRBJ1-5,many,TRBV20-1,TGCAGTGCTATTTCCGAGGCAAATCAGCCCCAGCATTTT,CSAISEANQPQHF
.,17,TRBJ2-6,few,TRBV5-1,TGCGCCAGCAGCTTGGACAGGGGAGGCGGTGGGGCCAACGTCCTGACTTTC,CASSLDRGGGGANVLTF